This TCR beta chain was profiled in a study of tumor-infiltrating lymphocytes in oesophageal squamous cell carcinoma. Each CDR3 protein is one row after TCRdb ran MiXCR on the PCR reads. In the table there are just under 20,000 distinct CDR3 sequences, around 38% of which are singletons. This receptor was taken from a male donor with esophageal squamous cell carcinoma. Source material: normal esophageal tissue next to the tumor.

In nucleotides, the CDR3 is TGTGCCAGCAGGAACAGGGGTGGGTTCTACAATGAGCAGTTCTTC. Amino acid sequence: CASRNRGGFYNEQFF. V usage is TRBV27 and J usage is TRBJ2-1, with TRBD1 identical over 7 bases. J lost 3 bases, V lost 6 bases, and 8 bases had no gene match. The germline CDR1 and CDR2 sequences are MNHEY and SMNVEV (reference sequence). The CDR3 totals 15 residues.